A selection of T cell receptor beta chains follows, all from one sample in a study of T cells in Graves' hyperthyroidism and ophthalmopathy. TCRdb passed the multiplex PCR reads through MiXCR, listing each CDR3 protein once. The table includes roughly 100,000 distinct CDR3 sequences, 47% detected once. The sequenced sample consisted of blood. These TCRs come from a man aged 40-55 years with Graves' hyperthyroidism. Each CDR3 is given with its conserved first and last residue. Each record gives: D gene, V gene, J gene, clone size, CDR3 DNA, CDR3 protein. D genes are given only for firm matches. Clone size is given for some rows only: seen once, a few or many times, or a class if the clone is expanded.

>-|TRBV6-2/TRBV6-3|TRBJ2-2|many
TGTGCCAGCAGTCGCGGGGACACCGGGGAGCTGTTTTTT
CASSRGDTGELFF
>-|TRBV30|TRBJ2-7|-
TGTGCCTGGAGTGCCAATACAGATGAGCAGTACTTC
CAWSANTDEQYF
>-|TRBV15|TRBJ1-4|many
TGTGCCACCAGCACCCTCGGGGCCATGCGGGAAAAACTGTTTTTT
CATSTLGAMREKLFF
>TRBD2|TRBV29-1|TRBJ2-5|many
TGCAGCGTTAACGGACTAGCGGGAGCAGAGACCCAGTACTTC
CSVNGLAGAETQYF
>-|TRBV24-1|TRBJ2-1|-
TGTGCCACCAGTGATCCCCAAGCGGGCTCCTACAATGAGCAGTTCTTC
CATSDPQAGSYNEQFF
>-|TRBV7-9|TRBJ2-3|-
TGTGCCAGCAGCTTATCGAGAAGCCCAGATACGCAGTATTTT
CASSLSRSPDTQYF
>-|TRBV6-1|TRBJ2-3|-
TGTGCCAGCAGACTAAGGACTAGCACAGATACGCAGTATTTT
CASRLRTSTDTQYF
>TRBD2|TRBV29-1|TRBJ2-1|-
TGCAGCGTGGCCGGGACTAGCGGAAACACCTACAATGAGCAGTTCTTC
CSVAGTSGNTYNEQFF
>TRBD1|TRBV7-8|TRBJ2-5|-
TGTGCCAGCAGCTCCTGGACAGGGGGTGGGGGAGAGACCCAGTACTTC
CASSSWTGGGGETQYF
>-|TRBV9|TRBJ2-1|many
TGTGCCAGCAGCGGGGGGGGCTCGAGCTCCTACAATGAGCAGTTCTTC
CASSGGGSSSYNEQFF
>TRBD2|TRBV20-1|TRBJ2-1|-
TGCAGTGCTACCGGGACTAGCGGTACCTACAATGAGCAGTTCTTC
CSATGTSGTYNEQFF
>TRBD2|TRBV6-5|TRBJ2-3|-
TGTGCCAGCAGTTACGGTTACGGGGGGGCAGATACGCAGTATTTT
CASSYGYGGADTQYF
>-|TRBV5-8|TRBJ2-7|many
TGTGCCAGCAGCTCAACCGGCGCGCCTCCCTACGAGCAGTACTTC
CASSSTGAPPYEQYF
>-|TRBV7-2|TRBJ1-2|-
TGTGCCAGCAGCTTAGGATGGGGGGGAAACACCTTC
CASSLGWGGNTF
>-|TRBV20-1|TRBJ1-5|-
TGCAGTGCTACGACAGGCATCGAACAGCCCCAGCGTTTT
CSATTGIEQPQRF
>-|TRBV7-9|TRBJ2-3|-
TGTGTCAGCTCGGGTCCTATGTTAGATACGCAGTATTTT
CVSSGPMLDTQYF
>TRBD1|TRBV19|TRBJ2-1|-
TGTGCCAGTAGTACGCCGGGACAGGGTTTCAATGAGCAGTTCTTC
CASSTPGQGFNEQFF
>-|TRBV29-1|TRBJ2-7|-
TGCAGCCCCAGACAGGACGAGCAGTACTTC
CSPRQDEQYF
>TRBD2|TRBV7-9|TRBJ2-7|-
TGTGCCAGCAGCTTAGGACTAGCGGGAACCTACGAGCAGTACTTC
CASSLGLAGTYEQYF
>-|TRBV7-2|TRBJ2-5|many
TGTGCCAGCAGCTTAGCGGGAAGGGGAGAGACCCAGTGCTTC
CASSLAGRGETQCF
>-|TRBV5-1|TRBJ2-1|many
TGCGCCAGCAGCCACAGGGTTGGAGGCTACAATGAGCAGTTCTTC
CASSHRVGGYNEQFF
>-|TRBV5-5|TRBJ2-3|many
TGTGCCAGCAGCTCGGGGCCGAGGCAGTATTTT
CASSSGPRQYF
>-|TRBV3-2|TRBJ1-2|-
TGTGCCAGCAGTTTCCCGGGACAGGGGGCTGGAGGCTACACCTTC
CASSFPGQGAGGYTF
>TRBD2|TRBV7-8|TRBJ2-3|many
TGTGCCAGCAGCCCGAGGTCCGGCGGGGGGGCCACAGATACGCAGTATTTT
CASSPRSGGGATDTQYF
>-|TRBV12-3/TRBV12-4|TRBJ1-2|-
TGTGCCAGCAGTGGGGGGTATGGCTACACCTTC
CASSGGYGYTF
>TRBD2|TRBV3-1|TRBJ2-3|few
TGTGCCAGCAGCATTATAGCGGGAGAGAGCACAGATACGCAGTATTTT
CASSIIAGESTDTQYF
>-|TRBV4-1|TRBJ2-7|many
TGCGCCAGCAGCCAAGATGAGTCCTCCTACGAGCAGTACTTC
CASSQDESSYEQYF
>-|TRBV7-9|TRBJ1-1|many
TGTGCCAGCAGCTTAGATGAAGGTTTTGGTGAAGCTTTCTTT
CASSLDEGFGEAFF
>-|TRBV12-3/TRBV12-4|TRBJ1-1|-
TGTGCCAGCAGTTCTCGTTTGGGGAGGGAAGCTTTCTTT
CASSSRLGREAFF
>TRBD1|TRBV7-6|TRBJ1-2|-
TGTGCCAGCAGCGTTAAGACAGGGGGCTATGGCTACACCTTC
CASSVKTGGYGYTF
>TRBD2|TRBV7-6|TRBJ2-1|-
TGTGCCAGCAGTCCCAACTTAGCGGGAGCTCATAACGGGCAGTTCTTC
CASSPNLAGAHNGQFF
>TRBD2|TRBV7-3|TRBJ2-5|-
TGTGCCAGCAGCCAATTAGCGGGGGGCGTGGAGACCCAGTACTTC
CASSQLAGGVETQYF
>TRBD2|TRBV10-3|TRBJ2-7|many
TGTGCCATCAGTTCGCCGGGACTAGCGGGGGGAACCTACGAGCAGTACTTC
CAISSPGLAGGTYEQYF
>-|TRBV25-1|TRBJ2-2|-
TGTGCCAGCTCCCCGGGACTTACGGGGACCGGGGAGCTGTTTTTT
CASSPGLTGTGELFF
>-|TRBV7-6|TRBJ2-5|-
TGTGCCAGCAGCGTAATGGAGCAGCATGAGCAGGGGGGAGGAGAGACCCAGTACTTC
CASSVMEQHEQGGGETQYF
>-|TRBV12-3/TRBV12-4|TRBJ2-5|-
TGTGCCAGCAGTATGGCAGGAGAGACCCGGTACTTC
CASSMAGETRYF
>TRBD1|TRBV7-6|TRBJ1-4|-
TGTGCTAGGGAGGGGGCTCAGGATGAAAAACTGTTTTTT
CAREGAQDEKLFF
>-|TRBV5-8|TRBJ2-3|-
TGTGCCAGCAGTGTGACCCTCACAGATACGCAGTATTTT
CASSVTLTDTQYF
>-|TRBV6-6|TRBJ2-3|many
TGTGCCAGCAGTTGGTCAGTGAGCACAGATACGCAGTATTTT
CASSWSVSTDTQYF
>TRBD1|TRBV2|TRBJ1-2|-
TGTGCCAGCAGTCGACAGGGGGCCCCTTCGGAGGGCTACACCTTC
CASSRQGAPSEGYTF
>-|TRBV6-4|TRBJ1-5|-
TGTGCCAGCAGTCCACAGGGAGATCAGCCCCAGCATTTT
CASSPQGDQPQHF
>-|TRBV2|TRBJ1-4|-
TGTGCCAGCAGTCAACAGGGTGGACGGGAAAAACTGTTTTTT
CASSQQGGREKLFF
>TRBD2|TRBV6-2/TRBV6-3|TRBJ2-1|few
TGTGCCAGCAGTTCCAGGGGGACTAGCGGGACCAGGGAGCAGTTCTTC
CASSSRGTSGTREQFF
>TRBD2|TRBV2|TRBJ2-5|-
TGTGCCAGCAGCCCGAGCGGGGGGATTGGCGAGACCCAGTACTTC
CASSPSGGIGETQYF
>-|TRBV5-8|TRBJ2-1|many
TGTGCCAGCAGCAGTGGCTGGTACAATGAGCAGTTCTTC
CASSSGWYNEQFF
>-|TRBV2|TRBJ2-1|few
TGTGCCAGCAGTGTACGGTCCTACAATGAGCAGTTCTTC
CASSVRSYNEQFF
>-|TRBV12-3/TRBV12-4|TRBJ2-2|many
TGTGCCAGCAGACTTACCAACACCGGGGAGCTGTTTTTT
CASRLTNTGELFF
>-|TRBV7-9|TRBJ2-3|many
TGTGCCAGCAGCTCCGCCCTAGCACATAGCACAGATACGCAGTATTTT
CASSSALAHSTDTQYF
>TRBD1|TRBV18|TRBJ2-1|-
TGTGCCAGCTCACCTTTGACAGGGCTCAATGAGCAGTTCTTC
CASSPLTGLNEQFF
>TRBD2|TRBV2|TRBJ2-7|-
TGTGCCAGCTCACCACGGACTAGCCGAACGTCACACGAGCAGTACTTC
CASSPRTSRTSHEQYF
>-|TRBV2|TRBJ1-2|-
TGTGCCAGCAGAGACGGACTAGCGGGATACACCTTC
CASRDGLAGYTF
>-|TRBV7-3|TRBJ2-1|-
TGTGCCAGCAGCTGTCGGGAGAACAATGAGCAGTTCTTC
CASSCRENNEQFF
>TRBD1|TRBV12-3/TRBV12-4|TRBJ2-1|many
TGTGCCAGCACCAACAGGGGGTACAATGAGCAGTTCTTC
CASTNRGYNEQFF
>-|TRBV11-2|TRBJ2-7|many
TGTGCCAGCAGTCGGACTAACTCCTACGAGCAGTACTTC
CASSRTNSYEQYF
>-|TRBV6-2/TRBV6-3|TRBJ2-5|-
TGTGCCAGCAGTTATGGCGCCTTTGGAGAGACCCAGTACTTC
CASSYGAFGETQYF
>-|TRBV20-1|TRBJ1-1|many
TGCAGTGCTATTGGTCCCGAGTCGGGGAGGGGCACTGAAGCTTTCTTT
CSAIGPESGRGTEAFF
>-|TRBV20-1|TRBJ2-1|-
TGCAGTGCTGAGGTTGCGGGTGGGGGTTACGATGAGCAGTTCTTC
CSAEVAGGGYDEQFF
>TRBD2|TRBV2|TRBJ2-2|-
TGTGCCAGCAGTCTAGGACTAGCGGGGGGATATGGGGAGCTGTTTTTT
CASSLGLAGGYGELFF
>TRBD1|TRBV11-3|TRBJ1-6|many
TGTGCCAGCAGCTTCAGAGGGGGCAGGGGTTCCTATAATTCACCCCTCCACTTT
CASSFRGGRGSYNSPLHF